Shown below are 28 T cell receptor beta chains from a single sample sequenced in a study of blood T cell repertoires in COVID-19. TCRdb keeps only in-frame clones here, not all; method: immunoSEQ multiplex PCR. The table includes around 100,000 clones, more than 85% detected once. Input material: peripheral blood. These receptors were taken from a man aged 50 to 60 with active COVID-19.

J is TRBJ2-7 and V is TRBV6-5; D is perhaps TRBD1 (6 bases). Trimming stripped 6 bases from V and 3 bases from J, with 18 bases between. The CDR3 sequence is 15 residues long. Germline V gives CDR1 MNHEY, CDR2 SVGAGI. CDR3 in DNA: TGTGCCAGCAGCTATACAGGGAAGTCGGTCTACGAGCAGTACGTC. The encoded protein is CASSYTGKSVYEQYV.

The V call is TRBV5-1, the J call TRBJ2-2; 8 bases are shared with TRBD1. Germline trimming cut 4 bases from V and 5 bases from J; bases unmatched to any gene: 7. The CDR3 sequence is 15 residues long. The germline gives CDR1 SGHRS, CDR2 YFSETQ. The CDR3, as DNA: TGCGCCAGCAGCCCGGGACAGGTGGTGACCGGGGAGCTGTTTTTT. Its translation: CASSPGQVVTGELFF.

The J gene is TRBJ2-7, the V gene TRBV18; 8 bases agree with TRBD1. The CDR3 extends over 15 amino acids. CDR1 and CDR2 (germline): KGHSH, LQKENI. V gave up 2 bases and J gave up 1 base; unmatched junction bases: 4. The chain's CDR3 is CASSPRQGASYEQYV. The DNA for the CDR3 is TGTGCCAGCTCACCAAGGCAGGGGGCTTCCTACGAGCAGTACGTC.

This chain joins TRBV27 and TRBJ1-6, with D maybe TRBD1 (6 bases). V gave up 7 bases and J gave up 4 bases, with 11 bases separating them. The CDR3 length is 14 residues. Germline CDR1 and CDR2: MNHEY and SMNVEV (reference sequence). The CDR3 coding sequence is TGTGCCAGCACCCCGACAGGTTATAATTCACCCCTCCACTTT. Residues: CASTPTGYNSPLHF.

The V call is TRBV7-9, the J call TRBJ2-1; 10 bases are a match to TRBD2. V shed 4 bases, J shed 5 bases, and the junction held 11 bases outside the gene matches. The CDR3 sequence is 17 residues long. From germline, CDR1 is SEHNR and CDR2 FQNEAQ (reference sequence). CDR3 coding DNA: TGTGCCAGCAGCTCCAACCCGGAGCGGGGGGGAAACAATGAGCAGTTCTTC. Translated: CASSSNPERGGNNEQFF.

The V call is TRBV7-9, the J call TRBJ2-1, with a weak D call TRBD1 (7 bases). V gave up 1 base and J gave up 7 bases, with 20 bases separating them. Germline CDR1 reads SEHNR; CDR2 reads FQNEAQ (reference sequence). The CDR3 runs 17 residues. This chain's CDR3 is CASSLGWVAGQTNEQFF. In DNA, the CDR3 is TGTGCCAGCAGCTTAGGATGGGTTGCGGGACAGACAAATGAGCAGTTCTTC.

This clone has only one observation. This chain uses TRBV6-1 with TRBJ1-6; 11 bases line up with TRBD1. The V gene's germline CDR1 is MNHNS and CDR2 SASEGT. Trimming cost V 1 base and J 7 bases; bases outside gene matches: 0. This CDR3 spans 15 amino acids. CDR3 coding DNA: TGTGCCAGCAGTGAAGGGACAGGGGGCAATTCACCCCTCCACTTT. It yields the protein CASSEGTGGNSPLHF.

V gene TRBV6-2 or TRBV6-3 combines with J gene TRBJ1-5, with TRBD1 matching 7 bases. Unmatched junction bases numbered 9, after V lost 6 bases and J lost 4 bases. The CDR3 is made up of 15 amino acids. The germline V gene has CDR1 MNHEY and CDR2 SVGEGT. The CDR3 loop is CASSPRGQVNQPQHF. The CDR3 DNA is TGTGCCAGCAGCCCCCGAGGACAGGTGAATCAGCCCCAGCATTTT.

The CDR3 coding sequence is TGTGCCAGCGGAACGGGACTAGCGGGGCCCGGGACGCAGTATTTT. This gives the protein CASGTGLAGPGTQYF. The gene calls are TRBV5-4 and TRBJ2-3; 13 bases map to TRBD2. The CDR3 is 15 residues long. V trimming: 7 bases; J trimming: 9 bases; junction bases outside the gene matches: 11. Per germline, CDR1 SGHNT and CDR2 YYREEE (reference sequence).

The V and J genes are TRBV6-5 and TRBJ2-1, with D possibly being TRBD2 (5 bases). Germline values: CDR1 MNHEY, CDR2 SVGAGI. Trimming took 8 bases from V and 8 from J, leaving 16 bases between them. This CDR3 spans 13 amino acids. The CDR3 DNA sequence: TGTGCCAGCGGGAGCCAGACGGTGGATGAGCAGTTCTTC. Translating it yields CASGSQTVDEQFF.

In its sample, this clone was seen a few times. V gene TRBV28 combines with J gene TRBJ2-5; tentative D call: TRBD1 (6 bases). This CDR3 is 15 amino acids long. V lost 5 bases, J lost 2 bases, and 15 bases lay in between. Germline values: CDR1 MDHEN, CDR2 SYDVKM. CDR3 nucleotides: TGTGCCAGCAGTCAATTGGGACATAAACAAGAGACCCAGTACTTC. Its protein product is CASSQLGHKQETQYF.

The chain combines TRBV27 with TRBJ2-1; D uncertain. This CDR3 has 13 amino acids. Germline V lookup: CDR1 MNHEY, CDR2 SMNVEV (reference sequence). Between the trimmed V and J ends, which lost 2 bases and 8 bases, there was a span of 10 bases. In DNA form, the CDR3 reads TGTGCCAGCAGTTTAAATCAGGTCCATGAGCAGTTCTTC. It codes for CASSLNQVHEQFF.

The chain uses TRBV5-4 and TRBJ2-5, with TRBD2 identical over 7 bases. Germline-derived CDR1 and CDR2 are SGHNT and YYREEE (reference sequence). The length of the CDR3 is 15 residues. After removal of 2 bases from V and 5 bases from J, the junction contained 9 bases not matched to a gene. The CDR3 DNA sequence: TGTGCCAGCAGCTTCTATGGGAGGGCCCCCGAGACCCAGTACTTC. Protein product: CASSFYGRAPETQYF.

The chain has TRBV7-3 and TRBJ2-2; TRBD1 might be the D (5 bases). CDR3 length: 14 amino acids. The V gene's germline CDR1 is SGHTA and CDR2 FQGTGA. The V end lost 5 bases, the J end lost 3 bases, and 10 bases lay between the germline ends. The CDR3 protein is CASSRVRDTGELFF. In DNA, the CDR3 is TGTGCCAGCAGCCGAGTCAGGGACACCGGGGAGCTGTTTTTT.

CDR3 nucleotides: TGCGCCAGCAAACTGGTTATGAACACTGAAGCTTTCTTT. It specifies CASKLVMNTEAFF. The chain combines TRBV5-1 with TRBJ1-1; D gene unclear. Per the germline V gene, CDR1 is SGHRS and CDR2 is YFSETQ. The CDR3 is 13 amino acids. V was trimmed by 6 bases and J by 0 bases, leaving 9 bases between them.

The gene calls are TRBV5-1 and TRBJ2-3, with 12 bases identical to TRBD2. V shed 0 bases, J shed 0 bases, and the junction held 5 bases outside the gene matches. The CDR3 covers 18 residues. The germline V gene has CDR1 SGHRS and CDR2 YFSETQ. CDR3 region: CASSLAPGTSGSTDTQYF. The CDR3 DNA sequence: TGCGCCAGCAGCTTGGCCCCCGGGACTAGCGGGAGCACAGATACGCAGTATTTT.

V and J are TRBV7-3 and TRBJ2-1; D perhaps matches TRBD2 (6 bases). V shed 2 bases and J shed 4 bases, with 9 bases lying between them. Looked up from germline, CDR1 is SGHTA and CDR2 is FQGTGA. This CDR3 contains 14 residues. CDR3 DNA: TGTGCCAGCAGCTTAGTCGGGGGATACAATGAGCAGTTCTTC. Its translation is CASSLVGGYNEQFF.

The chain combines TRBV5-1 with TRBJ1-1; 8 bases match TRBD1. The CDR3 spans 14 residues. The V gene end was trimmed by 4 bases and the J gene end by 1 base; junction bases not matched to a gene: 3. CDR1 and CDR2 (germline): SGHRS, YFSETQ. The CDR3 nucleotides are TGCGCCAGCAGCAATGGACAGGGGAACACTGAAGCTTTCTTT. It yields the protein CASSNGQGNTEAFF. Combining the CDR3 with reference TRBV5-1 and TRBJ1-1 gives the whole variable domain KAGVTQTPRYLIKTRGQQVTLSCSPISGHRSVSWYQQTPGQGLQFLFEYFSETQRNKGNFPGRFSGRQFSNSRSEMNVSTLELGDSALYLCASSNGQGNTEAFFGQGTRLTVV.

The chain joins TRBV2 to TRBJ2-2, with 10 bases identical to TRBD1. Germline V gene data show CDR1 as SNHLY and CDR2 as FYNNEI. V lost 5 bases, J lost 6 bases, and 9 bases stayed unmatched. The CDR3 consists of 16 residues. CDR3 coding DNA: TGTGCCAGCAGTTACACCGGGACAGGGGCGTCCGGGGAGCTGTTTTTT. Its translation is CASSYTGTGASGELFF.

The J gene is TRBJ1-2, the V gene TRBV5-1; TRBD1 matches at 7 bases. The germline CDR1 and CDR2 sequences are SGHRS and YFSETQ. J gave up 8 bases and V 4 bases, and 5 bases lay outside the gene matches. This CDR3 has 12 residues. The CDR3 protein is CASSPGTDGYTF. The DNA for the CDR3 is TGCGCCAGCAGCCCAGGGACAGACGGCTACACCTTC.

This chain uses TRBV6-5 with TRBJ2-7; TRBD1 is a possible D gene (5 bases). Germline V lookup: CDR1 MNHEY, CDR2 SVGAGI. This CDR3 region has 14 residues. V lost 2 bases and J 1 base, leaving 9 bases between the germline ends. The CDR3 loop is CASSYTTASYEQYF. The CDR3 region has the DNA TGTGCCAGCAGTTACACGACAGCGTCCTACGAGCAGTACTTC.

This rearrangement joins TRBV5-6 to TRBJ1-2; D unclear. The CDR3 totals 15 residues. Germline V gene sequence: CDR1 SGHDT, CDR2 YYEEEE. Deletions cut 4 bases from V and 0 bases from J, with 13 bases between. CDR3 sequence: CASSLFGHSNYGYTF. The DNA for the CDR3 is TGTGCCAGCAGCCTATTTGGTCACTCTAACTATGGCTACACCTTC.

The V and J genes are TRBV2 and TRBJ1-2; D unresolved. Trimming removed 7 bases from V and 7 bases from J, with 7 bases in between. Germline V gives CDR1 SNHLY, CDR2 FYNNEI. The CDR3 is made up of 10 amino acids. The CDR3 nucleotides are TGTGCCAGCAAGAGGGCTGGCTACACCTTC. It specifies CASKRAGYTF.

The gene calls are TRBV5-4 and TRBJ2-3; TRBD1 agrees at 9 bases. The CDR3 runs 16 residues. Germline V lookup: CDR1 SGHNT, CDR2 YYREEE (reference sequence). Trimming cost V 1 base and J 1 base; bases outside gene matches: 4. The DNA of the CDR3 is TGTGCCAGCAGCTTGAGACAGGGGGGGGGCACAGATACGCAGTATTTT. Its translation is CASSLRQGGGTDTQYF. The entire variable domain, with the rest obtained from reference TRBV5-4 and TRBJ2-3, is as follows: ETGVTQSPTHLIKTRGQQVTLRCSSQSGHNTVSWYQQALGQGPQFIFQYYREEENGRGNFPPRFSGLQFPNYSSELNVNALELDDSALYLCASSLRQGGGTDTQYFGPGTRLTVL.

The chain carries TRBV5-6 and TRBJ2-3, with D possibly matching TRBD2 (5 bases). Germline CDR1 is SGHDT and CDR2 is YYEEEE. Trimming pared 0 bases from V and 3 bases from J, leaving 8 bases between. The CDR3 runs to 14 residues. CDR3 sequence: CASSLERVTDTQYF. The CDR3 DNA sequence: TGTGCCAGCAGCTTGGAGAGGGTTACAGATACGCAGTATTTT.

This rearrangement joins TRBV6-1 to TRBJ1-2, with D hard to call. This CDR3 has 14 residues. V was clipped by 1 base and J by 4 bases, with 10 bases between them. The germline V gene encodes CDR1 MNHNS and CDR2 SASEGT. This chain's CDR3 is CASSEGLPSYGYTF. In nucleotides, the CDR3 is TGTGCCAGCAGTGAAGGGCTTCCTAGCTATGGCTACACCTTC.

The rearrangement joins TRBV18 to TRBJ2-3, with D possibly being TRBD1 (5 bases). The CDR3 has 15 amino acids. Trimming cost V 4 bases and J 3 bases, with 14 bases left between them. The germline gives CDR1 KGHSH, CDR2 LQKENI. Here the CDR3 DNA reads TGTGCCAGCTCACAGAACGGACCAGGGACAGATACGCAGTATTTT. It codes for CASSQNGPGTDTQYF.

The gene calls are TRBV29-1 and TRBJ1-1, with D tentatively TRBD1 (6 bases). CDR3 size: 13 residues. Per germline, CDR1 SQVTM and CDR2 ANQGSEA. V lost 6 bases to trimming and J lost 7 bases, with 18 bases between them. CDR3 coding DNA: TGCAGCGTCGGCCTCTCCAGGGGCAATGAAGCTTTCTTT. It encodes CSVGLSRGNEAFF.